This is a list of T cell receptor beta chains from one sample in a study of shared clonotypes between healthy human individuals. Clones were sequenced by immunoSEQ multiplex PCR, and TCRdb holds only the in-frame ones, with some missing. The sample consists of hundreds of thousands of clones, 90% to 97% of them appearing once. The sample was naive CD8+ T cells sorted from blood. The receptor source for this set is a woman aged 25 to 39 in good health. The CDR3 runs from the conserved cysteine through the conserved F or W. Fields, in order: D gene, clone size, J gene, V gene, CDR3 protein, CDR3 DNA. A D gene is named only where the DNA matches it firmly. Clone size appears in some rows only: once, few, many, or a class for an expanded clone.

>TRBD2|once|TRBJ2-1|TRBV4-1
CASSRTSGRGNEQFF
TGCGCCAGCAGCCGGACTAGCGGGAGGGGCAATGAGCAGTTCTTC
>TRBD2|.|TRBJ2-1|TRBV2
CASRLAGEDNEQFF
TGTGCCAGCAGGTTAGCGGGAGAGGACAATGAGCAGTTCTTC
>.|.|TRBJ2-1|TRBV6-5
CASSYGQGNEQFF
TGTGCCAGCAGTTACGGGCAGGGCAATGAGCAGTTCTTC
>.|.|TRBJ1-1|TRBV4-1
CASSQDSVRDEAFF
TGCGCCAGCAGCCAAGATAGTGTACGAGATGAAGCTTTCTTT
>TRBD1|.|TRBJ1-2|TRBV28
CASSSNFVVRDSYGYTF
TGTGCCAGCAGTTCCAATTTTGTTGTCCGGGACAGCTATGGCTACACCTTC
>TRBD2|.|TRBJ2-5|TRBV5-6
CASSLAASGTQETQYF
TGTGCCAGCAGCTTGGCGGCTAGCGGGACTCAAGAGACCCAGTACTTC
>.|once|TRBJ2-2|TRBV28
CASDPGHNTGELFF
TGTGCCAGCGACCCGGGACATAACACCGGGGAGCTGTTTTTT
>TRBD1|.|TRBJ2-2|TRBV29-1
CSVLGTGSRQTGELFF
TGCAGCGTTCTAGGGACAGGGTCAAGGCAAACCGGGGAGCTGTTTTTT
>TRBD2|.|TRBJ2-1|TRBV6-5
CASRALAGNYNEQFF
TGTGCCAGCAGGGCCCTAGCGGGCAACTACAATGAGCAGTTCTTC
>.|.|TRBJ2-1|TRBV11-2
CASSLLARRDEQFF
TGTGCCAGCAGCTTATTGGCCCGCAGGGATGAGCAGTTCTTC
>TRBD2|.|TRBJ2-3|TRBV7-6
CASSRGRNTDTQYF
TGTGCCAGTTCTCGCGGGAGGAACACAGATACGCAGTATTTT
>.|.|TRBJ1-5|TRBV28
CASSTSGTLSNQPQHF
TGTGCCAGCAGCACCTCCGGGACACTTAGCAATCAGCCCCAGCATTTT
>.|.|TRBJ1-1|TRBV19
CASSWGVGVNTEAFF
TGTGCCAGTAGTTGGGGGGTCGGAGTCAACACTGAAGCTTTCTTT
>.|.|TRBJ2-3|TRBV6-6
CASSYLGTLDTQYF
TGTGCCAGCAGTTACCTCGGGACATTAGATACGCAGTATTTT
>.|.|TRBJ2-7|TRBV27
CASSLGRTYEQYF
TGTGCCAGCAGTTTAGGGAGAACCTACGAGCAGTACTTC
>.|few|TRBJ2-1|TRBV2
CASGLAYETNEQFF
TGTGCCAGCGGCCTAGCGTATGAAACTAATGAGCAGTTCTTC
>.|.|TRBJ1-5|TRBV6-5
CASSSRGGGNQPQHF
TGTGCCAGCAGTTCTCGGGGAGGCGGCAATCAGCCCCAGCATTTT
>.|.|TRBJ2-5|TRBV9
CASSVDYAVAQYF
TGTGCCAGCAGCGTAGATTACGCTGTGGCCCAGTACTTC
>.|once|TRBJ2-1|TRBV2
CASSGGVGTNEQFF
TGTGCCAGCAGTGGGGGGGTAGGGACCAATGAGCAGTTCTTC
>.|.|TRBJ2-1|TRBV15
CATSRARETTYNEQFF
TGTGCCACCAGCAGAGCCCGGGAGACCACCTACAATGAGCAGTTCTTC
>TRBD2|.|TRBJ2-3|TRBV29-1
CSARGTSGSTDTQYF
TGCAGCGCCCGAGGGACTAGCGGAAGCACAGATACGCAGTATTTT
>.|once|TRBJ2-1|TRBV2
CASSDDPVRSNYNEQFF
TGTGCCAGCAGTGATGACCCCGTCCGTAGCAATTACAATGAGCAGTTCTTC
>.|.|TRBJ2-1|TRBV13
CASSLGQDYNEQFF
TGTGCCAGCAGCTTAGGACAGGACTACAATGAGCAGTTCTTC
>.|.|TRBJ2-7|TRBV7-6
CASSFDTAYEQYF
TGTGCCAGCAGCTTTGACACGGCCTACGAGCAGTACTTC
>TRBD1|.|TRBJ2-3|TRBV28
CASSLEGAVTDTQYF
TGTGCCAGCAGTTTAGAGGGGGCGGTCACAGATACGCAGTATTTT
>TRBD1|.|TRBJ1-1|TRBV5-6
CASSPGQGSTEAFF
TGTGCCAGCAGCCCTGGACAGGGTTCCACTGAAGCTTTCTTT
>TRBD2|.|TRBJ2-1|TRBV9
CASSGSRTSGLNEQFF
TGTGCCAGCAGCGGATCTCGGACTAGCGGGCTCAATGAGCAGTTCTTC
>.|.|TRBJ2-6|TRBV2
CASGEISGANVPTF
TGTGCCAGCGGGGAGATCTCTGGGGCCAACGTCCCGACTTTC
>.|.|TRBJ1-2|TRBV30
CAWRGAPKRSNYGYTF
TGTGCCTGGAGAGGAGCTCCCAAAAGGTCTAACTATGGCTACACCTTC
>TRBD2|.|TRBJ2-1|TRBV7-6
CASSLAGTSGYSYNEQFF
TGTGCCAGCAGCTTAGCGGGGACTAGCGGCTACTCCTACAATGAGCAGTTCTTC
>.|.|TRBJ2-1|TRBV29-1
CSVEVVEGRRIGGEQFF
TGCAGCGTTGAAGTTGTCGAGGGTAGGAGGATTGGGGGTGAGCAGTTCTTC
>TRBD1|.|TRBJ1-4|TRBV5-6
CASRTTGGKLFF
TGTGCCAGCAGGACCACAGGGGGAAAACTGTTTTTT
>.|.|TRBJ2-7|TRBV29-1
CSVERGYEQYF
TGCAGCGTTGAAAGGGGATACGAGCAGTACTTC
>.|.|TRBJ1-1|TRBV7-3
CASSLTGRATEAFF
TGTGCCAGCAGCTTAACTGGGCGGGCCACTGAAGCTTTCTTT
>.|once|TRBJ2-1|TRBV7-8
CASSLGVLNEQFF
TGTGCCAGCAGCTTAGGGGTTCTCAATGAGCAGTTCTTC
>.|.|TRBJ1-1|TRBV11-1
CASSLARGALAFF
TGTGCCAGCAGCTTAGCAAGGGGCGCGCTGGCTTTCTTT
>.|.|TRBJ2-7|TRBV7-9
CASSLVSNRQDYEQYF
TGTGCCAGCAGCTTAGTTAGTAACCGACAGGACTACGAGCAGTACTTC
>.|.|TRBJ2-3|TRBV9
CASSGGSTQYF
TGTGCCAGCAGCGGAGGTAGTACGCAGTATTTT
>.|.|TRBJ2-5|TRBV14
CASSQGGALWGTQYF
TGTGCCAGCAGCCAAGGTGGGGCGCTTTGGGGGACCCAGTACTTC